This T cell receptor (beta chain) was documented in a study of regulatory T cells in long-lasting Graves disease. TCR beta libraries were built with iRepertoire HTBI primers and Arm-PCR of CDR3 regions. TCRdb reanalysed the multiplex PCR reads using MiXCR and keeps one entry per CDR3 protein. The table shows over 450,000 distinct CDR3 sequences, with 20% to 25% occurring only once. This clonotype was recorded at least ten times. Indicated time point: persistent/refractory GD, antithyroid drugs over 5 years with positive TRAb. Scientists built the TCR library using RNA that was extracted from PBMCs. The CDR3 length is 14 residues. The trim removed 5 bases at V and 7 bases at J, leaving 9 bases unmatched. CDR1 and CDR2 (germline): MDHEN, SYDVKM.

The sequences come from peripheral blood mononuclear cells (PBMCs), collected when the disease was refractory, from a patient treated with antithyroid drugs. The sequence derives from a female donor with Graves disease. The chain recombines TRBV28 with TRBJ2-5, with 8 bases lining up with TRBD1. The CDR3 loop is CASSAGGTGGTQYF. Written as DNA, the CDR3 is TGTGCCAGCAGTGCAGGGGGCACGGGCGGGACCCAGTACTTC.